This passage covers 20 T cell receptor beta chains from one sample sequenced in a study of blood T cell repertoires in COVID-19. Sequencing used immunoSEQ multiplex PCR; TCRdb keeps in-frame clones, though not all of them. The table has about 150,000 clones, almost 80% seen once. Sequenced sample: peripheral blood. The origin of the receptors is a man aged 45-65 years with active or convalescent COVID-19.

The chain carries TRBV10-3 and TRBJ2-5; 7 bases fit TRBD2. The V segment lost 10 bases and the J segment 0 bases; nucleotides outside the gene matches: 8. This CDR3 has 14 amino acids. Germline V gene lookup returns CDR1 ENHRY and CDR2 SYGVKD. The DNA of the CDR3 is TGTGCCACAAGGGAGGGGCGGGACCAAGAGACCCAGTACTTC. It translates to CATREGRDQETQYF.

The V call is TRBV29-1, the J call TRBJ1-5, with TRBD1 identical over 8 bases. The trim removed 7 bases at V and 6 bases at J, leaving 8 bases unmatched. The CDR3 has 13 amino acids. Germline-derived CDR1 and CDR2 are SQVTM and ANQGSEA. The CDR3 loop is CSASDRAAQPQHF. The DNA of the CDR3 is TGCAGCGCGTCGGACAGGGCGGCTCAGCCCCAGCATTTT. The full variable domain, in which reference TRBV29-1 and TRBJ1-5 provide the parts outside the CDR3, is SAVISQKPSRDICQRGTSLTIQCQVDSQVTMMFWYRQQPGQSLTLIATANQGSEATYESGFVIDKFPISRPNLTFSTLTVSNMSPEDSSIYLCSASDRAAQPQHFGDGTRLSIL.

CDR3 bases: TGTGCCAGTAGTATGGGACAGGGAGGAGGTGGCTACACCTTC. Its protein product is CASSMGQGGGGYTF. The rearrangement uses TRBV19 and TRBJ1-2; 9 bases are a match to TRBD1. The CDR3 has 14 amino acids. Unmatched junction bases numbered 6, after V lost 3 bases and J lost 7 bases. The germline gives CDR1 LNHDA, CDR2 SQIVND (reference sequence).

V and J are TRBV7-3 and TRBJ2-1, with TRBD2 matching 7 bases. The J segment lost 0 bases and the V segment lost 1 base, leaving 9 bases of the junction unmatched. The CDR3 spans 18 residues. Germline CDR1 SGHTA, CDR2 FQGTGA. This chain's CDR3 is CASSLNGAGASSYNEQFF. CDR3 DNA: TGTGCCAGCAGCTTAAACGGTGCGGGAGCGAGCTCCTACAATGAGCAGTTCTTC.

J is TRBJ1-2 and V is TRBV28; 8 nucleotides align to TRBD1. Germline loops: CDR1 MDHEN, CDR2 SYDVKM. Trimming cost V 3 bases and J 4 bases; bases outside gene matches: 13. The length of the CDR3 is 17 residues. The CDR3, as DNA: TGTGCCAGCAGTTTTGGGACAGGAAGCTTAGTAGGCTATGGCTACACCTTC. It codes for CASSFGTGSLVGYGYTF.

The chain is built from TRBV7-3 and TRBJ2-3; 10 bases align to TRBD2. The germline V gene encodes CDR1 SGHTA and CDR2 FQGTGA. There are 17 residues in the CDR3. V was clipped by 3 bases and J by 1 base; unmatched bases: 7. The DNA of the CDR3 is TGTGCCAGCAGCTTGGAGGGAACTAGCGGGGGCACAGATACGCAGTATTTT. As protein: CASSLEGTSGGTDTQYF.

The CDR3 DNA reads TGTGCCAGCAGCTTAGATTTAATGAGCTCTGGAAACACCATATATTTT. Translating gives CASSLDLMSSGNTIYF. The genes are TRBV11-2 and TRBJ1-3; D is ambiguous. The V end was cut by 0 bases, the J end by 0 bases, with 9 bases between. The CDR3 sequence is 16 residues long. Per the germline V gene, CDR1 is SGHAT and CDR2 is FQNNGV.

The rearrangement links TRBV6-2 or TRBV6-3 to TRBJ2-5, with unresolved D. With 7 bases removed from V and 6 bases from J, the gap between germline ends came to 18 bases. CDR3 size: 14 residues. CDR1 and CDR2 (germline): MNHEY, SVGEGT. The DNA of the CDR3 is TGTGCCAGCACCCCCGACTCGCTTGCGAAGACCCAGTACTTC. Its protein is CASTPDSLAKTQYF.

The CDR3 DNA is TGTGCCAGCAGCTCAAACGCGGCCAGCTCCTACGAGCAGTACTTC. Protein: CASSSNAASSYEQYF. The chain uses TRBV11-2 and TRBJ2-7, with D unclear. Germline V gene data show CDR1 as SGHAT and CDR2 as FQNNGV. Between the trimmed V and J ends, which lost 4 bases and 0 bases, there was a span of 13 bases. The CDR3 spans 15 residues.

The CDR3 DNA reads TGTGCCAGCAGCCAATACGGTCGGGATGAAGCTTTCTTT. Its translation: CASSQYGRDEAFF. The rearrangement uses TRBV14 and TRBJ1-1; D call uncertain. The V and J ends lost 2 bases and 7 bases respectively, with 11 bases between them. CDR1 is SGHDN and CDR2 is FVKESK in the germline V gene. The CDR3 extends over 13 amino acids.

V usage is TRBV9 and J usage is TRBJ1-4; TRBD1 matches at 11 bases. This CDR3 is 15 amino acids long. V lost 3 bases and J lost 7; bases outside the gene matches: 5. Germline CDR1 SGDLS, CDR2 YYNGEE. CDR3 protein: CASSASGTGGEKLFF. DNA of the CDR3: TGTGCCAGCAGCGCTTCCGGGACAGGGGGTGAAAAACTGTTTTTT.

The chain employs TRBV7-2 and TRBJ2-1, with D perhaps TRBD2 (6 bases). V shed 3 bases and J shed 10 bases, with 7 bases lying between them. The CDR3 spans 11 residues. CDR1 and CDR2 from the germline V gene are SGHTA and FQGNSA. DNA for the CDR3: TGTGCCAGCAGCTTTCTAGCGGAGCAGTTCTTC. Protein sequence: CASSFLAEQFF.

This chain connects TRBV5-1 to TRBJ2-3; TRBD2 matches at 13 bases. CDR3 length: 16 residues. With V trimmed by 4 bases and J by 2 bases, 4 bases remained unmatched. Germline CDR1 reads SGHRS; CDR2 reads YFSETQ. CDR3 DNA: TGCGCCAGCAGCCGCGGGACTAGCGGGACCACAGATACGCAGTATTTT. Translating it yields CASSRGTSGTTDTQYF.

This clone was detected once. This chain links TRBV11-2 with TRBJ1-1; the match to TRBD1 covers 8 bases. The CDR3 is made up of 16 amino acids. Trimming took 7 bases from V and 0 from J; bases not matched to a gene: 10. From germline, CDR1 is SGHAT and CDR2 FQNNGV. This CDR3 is CASNRGAGNMNTEAFF. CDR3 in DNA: TGTGCCAGCAACAGGGGGGCAGGGAACATGAACACTGAAGCTTTCTTT.

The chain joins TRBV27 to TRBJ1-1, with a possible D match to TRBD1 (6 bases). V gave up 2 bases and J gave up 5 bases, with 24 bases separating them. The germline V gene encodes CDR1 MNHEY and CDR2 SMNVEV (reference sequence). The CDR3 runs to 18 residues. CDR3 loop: CASSLLTPETGGWTEAFF. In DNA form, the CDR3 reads TGTGCCAGCAGTTTACTAACTCCCGAGACGGGGGGCTGGACTGAAGCTTTCTTT.

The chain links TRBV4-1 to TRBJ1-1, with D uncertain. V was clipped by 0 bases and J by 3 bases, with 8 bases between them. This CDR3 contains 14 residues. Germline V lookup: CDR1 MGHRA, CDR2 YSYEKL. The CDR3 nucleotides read TGCGCCAGCAGCCAAGATTGGAGCGACACTGAAGCTTTCTTT. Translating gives CASSQDWSDTEAFF.

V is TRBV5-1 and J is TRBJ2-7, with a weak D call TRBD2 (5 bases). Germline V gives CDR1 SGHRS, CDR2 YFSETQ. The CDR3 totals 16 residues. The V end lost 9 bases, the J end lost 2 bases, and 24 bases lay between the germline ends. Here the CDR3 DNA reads TGCGCCAACAACATTCATGGTACGAGGGTCCCCTACGAGCAGTACTTC. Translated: CANNIHGTRVPYEQYF.

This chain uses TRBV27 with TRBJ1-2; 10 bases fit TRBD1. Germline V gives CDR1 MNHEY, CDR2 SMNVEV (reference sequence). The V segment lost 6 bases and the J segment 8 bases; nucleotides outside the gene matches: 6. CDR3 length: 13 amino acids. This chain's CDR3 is CASRTGGARGYTF. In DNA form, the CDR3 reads TGTGCCAGCAGGACAGGGGGCGCGAGGGGCTACACCTTC.

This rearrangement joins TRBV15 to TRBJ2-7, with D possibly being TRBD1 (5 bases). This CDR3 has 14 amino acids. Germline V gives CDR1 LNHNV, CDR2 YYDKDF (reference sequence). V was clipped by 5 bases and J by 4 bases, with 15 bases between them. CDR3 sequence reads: CATSREGVGYEQYF. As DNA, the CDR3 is TGTGCCACCAGCCGCGAAGGGGTGGGGTACGAGCAGTACTTC.

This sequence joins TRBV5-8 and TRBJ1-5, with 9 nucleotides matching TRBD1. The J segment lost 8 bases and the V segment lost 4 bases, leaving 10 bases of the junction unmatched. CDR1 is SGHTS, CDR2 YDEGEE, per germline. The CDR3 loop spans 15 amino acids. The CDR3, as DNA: TGTGCCAGCAGCCTTTTGGGACAGGGTCTGGAGCCCCAGCATTTT. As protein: CASSLLGQGLEPQHF. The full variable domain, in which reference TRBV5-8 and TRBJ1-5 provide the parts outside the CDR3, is EAGVTQSPTHLIKTRGQQATLRCSPISGHTSVYWYQQALGLGLQFLLWYDEGEERNRGNFPPRFSGRQFPNYSSELNVNALELEDSALYLCASSLLGQGLEPQHFGDGTRLSIL.